Listed below are T cell receptor beta chains from one sample, sequenced in a study of T cells after posttransplantation cyclophosphamide. Profiled with immunoSEQ multiplex PCR; TCRdb holds only in-frame clones, not every one. The sample contains over 15,000 clones, 85% of which appear only once. The source was PBMCs, collected after allogeneic stem cell transplant with calcineurin inhibitor and methotrexate. The source is a female patient aged 18-29 years who received an allogeneic stem cell transplant from an unrelated donor, was CMV-positive, and had acute and chronic GVHD. Among the T cells, some may be from the graft donor. The CDR3 runs from the conserved cysteine through the conserved F or W. Clone sizes are given selectively: once, few, many, or a class where the clone is expanded.

j_call | clone_size | v_call | cdr3_aa
TRBJ2-3 | . | TRBV5-1 | CASSLDGLAALDTQYF
TRBJ2-2 | . | TRBV27 | CASTPTLAGVGTGELFF
TRBJ2-2 | . | TRBV27 | CASRSGTGELFF
TRBJ2-2 | . | TRBV7-9 | CASSSVAGGNTGELFF
TRBJ2-7 | . | TRBV5-4 | CASSGGTQLYEQYF
TRBJ1-2 | . | TRBV28 | CASSPHLGRIYGYTF
TRBJ2-3 | . | TRBV5-1 | CASSLSVTDTQYF
TRBJ1-2 | once | TRBV18 | CASSPLTGQGVHYGYTF
TRBJ2-2 | . | TRBV5-1 | CASSRPSGSIAAGELFF
. | . | TRBV27 | CASSTRDTYEQYF
TRBJ1-1 | . | TRBV5-4 | CASSGRTGGWTEAFF
TRBJ2-1 | . | TRBV5-1 | CASSPGIRAGDNEQFF
TRBJ2-4 | . | TRBV13 | CASSQNTGTSGSFDIQYF
TRBJ2-6 | . | TRBV19 | CASSILKPSGANVLTF
TRBJ2-3 | . | TRBV5-1 | CASSRASGSGDTQYF
TRBJ2-7 | . | TRBV5-1 | CASSLGAGTYEQYF
TRBJ2-7 | . | TRBV11-2 | CASSLGGILSGGTEQYF
TRBJ2-2 | once | TRBV5-1 | CASSLVAGANTGELFF
TRBJ2-1 | once | TRBV2 | CASSEKGMGFYNEQFF
TRBJ2-7 | . | TRBV28 | CASSGDLYEQYF
TRBJ2-1 | . | TRBV10-3 | CAISRLADNEQFF
TRBJ1-1 | . | TRBV15 | CATSGGGTHLTFF
TRBJ1-2 | . | TRBV7-8 | CASSIRTDSYGYTF
TRBJ1-2 | . | TRBV28 | CASSLWSESGYTF
TRBJ2-6 | . | TRBV19 | CASSIGTGESGANVLTF
TRBJ1-2 | . | TRBV28 | CASSRDSFYGYTF
TRBJ2-3 | . | TRBV11-2 | CASSTTSGRIRDTQYF
TRBJ1-4 | . | TRBV2 | CASSERTARNEKLFF
TRBJ2-3 | . | TRBV7-2 | CASSPEDRTDTQYF
TRBJ2-6 | . | TRBV5-6 | CASSGVPSGANVLTF
. | . | TRBV7-9 | CASSSTSGRAYEQYF
TRBJ2-1 | . | TRBV6-1 | CASSERDEQFF
TRBJ2-5 | . | TRBV18 | CASSAGTGRETQYF
TRBJ1-5 | few | TRBV2 | CASREGLRANQPQHF
TRBJ1-5 | . | TRBV28 | CASSSVEGVPAYQPQHF
TRBJ2-2 | . | TRBV18 | CASSKTQNTGELFF
TRBJ2-5 | . | TRBV2 | CASSVSGRATGQETQYF
TRBJ2-7 | . | TRBV5-1 | CASSYRTGGEQYF
TRBJ2-7 | once | TRBV6-1 | CASSGGSGTAYEQYF
TRBJ2-3 | . | TRBV15 | CATSGLQGSGGDTQYF
TRBJ1-1 | . | TRBV6-5 | CASSYREGLNTEAFF
TRBJ2-1 | . | TRBV7-9 | CASSYRTGGSNEQFF
TRBJ1-2 | . | TRBV29-1 | CSAEAGKGYGYTF
TRBJ2-7 | once | TRBV2 | CATRTSGKGSYEQYF
. | . | TRBV6-1 | CASSDLGLAAYYEQYF
TRBJ1-5 | . | TRBV6-6 | CASRKDRGLQPQHF
TRBJ2-2 | . | TRBV2 | CASSRQGMAGELFF
TRBJ2-7 | . | TRBV27 | CASNPQGASYEQYF
TRBJ2-1 | . | TRBV5-1 | CASSHFGTTYNEQFF
TRBJ2-1 | . | TRBV27 | CASSLVAGGPNEQFF
TRBJ2-1 | . | TRBV11-2 | CASSPRSDNEQFF
TRBJ2-2 | . | TRBV5-1 | CASSFMTGRNTGELFF
. | . | TRBV5-4 | CASSSGTGSYEQYF